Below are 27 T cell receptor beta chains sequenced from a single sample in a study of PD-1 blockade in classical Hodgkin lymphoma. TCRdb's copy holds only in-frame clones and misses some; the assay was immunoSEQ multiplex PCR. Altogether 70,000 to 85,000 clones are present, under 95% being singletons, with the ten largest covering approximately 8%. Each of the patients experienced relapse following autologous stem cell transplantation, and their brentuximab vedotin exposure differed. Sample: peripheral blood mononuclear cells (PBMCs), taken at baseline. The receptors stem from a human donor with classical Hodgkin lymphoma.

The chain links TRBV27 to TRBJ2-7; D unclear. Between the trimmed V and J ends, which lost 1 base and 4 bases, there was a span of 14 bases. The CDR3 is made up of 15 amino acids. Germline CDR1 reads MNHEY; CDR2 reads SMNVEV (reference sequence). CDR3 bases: TGTGCCAGCAGTTTATACCCAGGCAGTAGTTACGAGCAGTACTTC. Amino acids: CASSLYPGSSYEQYF.

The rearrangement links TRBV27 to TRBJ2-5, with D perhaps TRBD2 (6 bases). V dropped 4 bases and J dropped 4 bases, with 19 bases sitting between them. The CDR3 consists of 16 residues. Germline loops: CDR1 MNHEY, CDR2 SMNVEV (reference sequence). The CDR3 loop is CASSSNWAGPRETQYF. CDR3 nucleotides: TGTGCCAGCAGTTCAAATTGGGCGGGACCTCGAGAGACCCAGTACTTC.

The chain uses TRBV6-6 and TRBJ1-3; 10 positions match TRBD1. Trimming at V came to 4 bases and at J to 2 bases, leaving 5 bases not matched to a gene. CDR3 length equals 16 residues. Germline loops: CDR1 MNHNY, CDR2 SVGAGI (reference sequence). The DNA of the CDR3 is TGTGCCAGCAGTTCCCGGGACAGGGGAACTGGAAACACCATATATTTT. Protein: CASSSRDRGTGNTIYF.

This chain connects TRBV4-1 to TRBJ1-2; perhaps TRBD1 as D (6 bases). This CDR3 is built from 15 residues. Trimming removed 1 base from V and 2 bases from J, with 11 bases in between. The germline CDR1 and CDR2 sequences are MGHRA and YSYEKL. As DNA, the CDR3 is TGCGCCAGCAGCCAAGGGAGGCAGGGGAACTATGGCTACACCTTC. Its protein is CASSQGRQGNYGYTF.

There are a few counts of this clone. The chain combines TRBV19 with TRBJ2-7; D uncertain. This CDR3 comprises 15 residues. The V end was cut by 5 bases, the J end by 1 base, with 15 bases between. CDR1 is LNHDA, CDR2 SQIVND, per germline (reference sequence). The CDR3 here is CASSQALQSSYEQYF. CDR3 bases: TGTGCCAGTAGTCAGGCCCTCCAGTCATCCTACGAGCAGTACTTC.

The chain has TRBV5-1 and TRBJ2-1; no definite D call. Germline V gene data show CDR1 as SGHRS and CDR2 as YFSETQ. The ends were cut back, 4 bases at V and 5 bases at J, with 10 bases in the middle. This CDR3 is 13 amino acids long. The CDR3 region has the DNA TGCGCCAGCAGCCACGGTAGTGACAATGAGCAGTTCTTC. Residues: CASSHGSDNEQFF.

The CDR3 bases are TGTGCCTGGAGCGTAGGCAACCCCTACGAGCAGTACTTC. This sequence encodes CAWSVGNPYEQYF. V usage is TRBV30 and J usage is TRBJ2-7; no reliable D call. Germline V gene data show CDR1 as GTSNPN and CDR2 as SVGIG (reference sequence). This CDR3 contains 13 residues. The V gene lost 3 bases and the J gene lost 2 bases, with 11 bases spanning the gap.

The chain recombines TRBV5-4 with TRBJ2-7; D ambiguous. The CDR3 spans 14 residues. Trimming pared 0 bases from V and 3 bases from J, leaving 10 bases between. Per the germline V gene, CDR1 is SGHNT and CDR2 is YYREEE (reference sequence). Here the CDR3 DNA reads TGTGCCAGCAGCTTGGACATGGAATACTACGAGCAGTACTTC. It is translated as CASSLDMEYYEQYF.

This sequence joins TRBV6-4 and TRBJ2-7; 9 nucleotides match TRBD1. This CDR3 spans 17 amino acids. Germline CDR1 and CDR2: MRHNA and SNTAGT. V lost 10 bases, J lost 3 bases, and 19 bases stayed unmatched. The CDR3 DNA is TGTGCCACCAGCACCGGGACAGGGATCGTCCTCGACTACGAGCAGTACTTC. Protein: CATSTGTGIVLDYEQYF.

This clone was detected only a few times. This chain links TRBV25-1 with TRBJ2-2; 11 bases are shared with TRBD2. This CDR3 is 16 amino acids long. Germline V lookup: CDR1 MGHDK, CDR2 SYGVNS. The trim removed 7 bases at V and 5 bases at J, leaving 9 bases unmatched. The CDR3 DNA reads TGTGCCAGCATTAGCGGGAGGGCCTGGGAGACCGGGGAGCTGTTTTTT. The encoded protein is CASISGRAWETGELFF.

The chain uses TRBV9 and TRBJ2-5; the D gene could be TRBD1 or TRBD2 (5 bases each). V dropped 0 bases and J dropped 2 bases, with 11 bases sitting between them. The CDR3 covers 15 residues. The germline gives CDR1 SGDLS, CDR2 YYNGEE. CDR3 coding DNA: TGTGCCAGCAGCGTAGGGGAGCGGACACAAGAGACCCAGTACTTC. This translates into CASSVGERTQETQYF. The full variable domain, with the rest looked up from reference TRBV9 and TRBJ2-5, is DSGVTQTPKHLITATGQRVTLRCSPRSGDLSVYWYQQSLDQGLQFLIQYYNGEERAKGNILERFSAQQFPDLHSELNLSSLELGDSALYFCASSVGERTQETQYFGPGTRLLVL.

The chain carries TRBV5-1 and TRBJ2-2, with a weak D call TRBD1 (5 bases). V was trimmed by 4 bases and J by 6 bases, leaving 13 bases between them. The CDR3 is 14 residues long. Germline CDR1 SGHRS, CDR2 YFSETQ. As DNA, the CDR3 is TGCGCCAGCAGCCATCTCCAGGGTGCCGGGGAGCTGTTTTTT. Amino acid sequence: CASSHLQGAGELFF.

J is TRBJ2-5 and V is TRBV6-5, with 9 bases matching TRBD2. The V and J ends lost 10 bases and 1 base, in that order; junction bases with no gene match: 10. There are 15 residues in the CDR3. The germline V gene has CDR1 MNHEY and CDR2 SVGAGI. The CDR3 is CATGGAGGPQETQYF. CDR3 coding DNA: TGTGCCACCGGGGGAGCGGGGGGCCCCCAAGAGACCCAGTACTTC.

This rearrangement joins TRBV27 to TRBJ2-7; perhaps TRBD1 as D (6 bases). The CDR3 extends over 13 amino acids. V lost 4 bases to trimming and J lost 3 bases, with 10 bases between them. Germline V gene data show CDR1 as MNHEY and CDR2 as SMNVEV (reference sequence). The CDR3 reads CASSYRVGYEQYF. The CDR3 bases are TGTGCCAGCAGTTACAGGGTGGGCTACGAGCAGTACTTC.

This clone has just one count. CDR3 nucleotide sequence: TGTGCCAGCTCACCACCGGCCCACGATAAAGCTTTCTTT. As protein: CASSPPAHDKAFF. The chain joins TRBV18 to TRBJ1-1; D gene uncertain. This CDR3 has 13 amino acids. Germline CDR1 KGHSH, CDR2 LQKENI. V was trimmed by 0 bases and J by 9 bases, leaving 11 bases between them.

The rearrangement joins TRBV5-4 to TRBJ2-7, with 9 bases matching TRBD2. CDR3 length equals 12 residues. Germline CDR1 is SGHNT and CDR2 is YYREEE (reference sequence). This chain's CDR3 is CVASGNPGEQYF. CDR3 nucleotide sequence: TGTGTAGCTAGCGGGAACCCTGGCGAGCAGTACTTC.

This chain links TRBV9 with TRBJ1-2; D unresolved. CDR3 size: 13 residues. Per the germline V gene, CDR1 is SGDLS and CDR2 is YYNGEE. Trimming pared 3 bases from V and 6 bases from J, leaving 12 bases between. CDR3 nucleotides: TGTGCCAGCAGCGGGAGGGCCTCGGATGGCTACACCTTC. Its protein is CASSGRASDGYTF.

Written as DNA, the CDR3 is TGTGCCAGCAGCGTAGCCCCCCTAGATTTTCCTGGGGAGACCCAGTACTTC. It yields the protein CASSVAPLDFPGETQYF. The chain combines TRBV9 with TRBJ2-5; D unclear. The CDR3 is 17 residues long. CDR1 and CDR2 from the germline V gene are SGDLS and YYNGEE. Trimming pared 0 bases from V and 5 bases from J, leaving 20 bases between.

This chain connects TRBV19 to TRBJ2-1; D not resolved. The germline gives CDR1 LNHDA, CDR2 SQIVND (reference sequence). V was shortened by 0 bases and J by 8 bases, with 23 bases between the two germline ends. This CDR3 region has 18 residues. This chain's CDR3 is CASSIDLPGFSVVYEQFF. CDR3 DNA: TGTGCCAGTAGTATAGATCTCCCGGGTTTTTCGGTGGTCTATGAGCAGTTCTTC.

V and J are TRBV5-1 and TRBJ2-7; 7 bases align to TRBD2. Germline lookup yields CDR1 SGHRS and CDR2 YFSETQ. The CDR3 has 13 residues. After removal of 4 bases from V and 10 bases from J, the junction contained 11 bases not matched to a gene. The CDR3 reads CASSVSSGSDQYF. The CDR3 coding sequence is TGCGCCAGCAGCGTATCTAGCGGCTCTGATCAGTACTTC.

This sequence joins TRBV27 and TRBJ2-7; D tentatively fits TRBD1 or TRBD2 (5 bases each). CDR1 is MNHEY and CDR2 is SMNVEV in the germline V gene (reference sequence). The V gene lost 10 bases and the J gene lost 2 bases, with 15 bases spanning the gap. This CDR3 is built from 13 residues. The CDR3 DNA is TGTGCCATCCGGGGACCCCCCGCCTACGAGCAGTACTTC. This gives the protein CAIRGPPAYEQYF.

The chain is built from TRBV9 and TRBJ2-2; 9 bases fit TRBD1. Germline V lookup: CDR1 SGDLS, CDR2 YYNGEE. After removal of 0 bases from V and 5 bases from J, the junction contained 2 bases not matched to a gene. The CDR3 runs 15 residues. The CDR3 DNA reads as TGTGCCAGCAGCGTAGTACAGGGGGCGACCGGGGAGCTGTTTTTT. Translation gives CASSVVQGATGELFF.

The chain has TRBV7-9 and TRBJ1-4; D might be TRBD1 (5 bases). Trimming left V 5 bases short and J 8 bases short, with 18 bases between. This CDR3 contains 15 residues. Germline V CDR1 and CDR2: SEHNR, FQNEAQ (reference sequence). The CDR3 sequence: CASSRSPGRAEKLFF. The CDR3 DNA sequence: TGTGCCAGCAGCCGCTCGCCAGGGCGGGCGGAAAAACTGTTTTTT.

CDR3 amino acids: CASSYSDGSYNEQFF. In DNA, the CDR3 is TGTGCCAGCAGTTACTCGGACGGATCCTACAATGAGCAGTTCTTC. The rearrangement uses TRBV6-6 and TRBJ2-1; D is unresolved. The V and J ends lost 0 bases and 1 base respectively, with 7 bases between them. Germline V gene lookup returns CDR1 MNHNY and CDR2 SVGAGI (reference sequence). CDR3 length equals 15 residues.

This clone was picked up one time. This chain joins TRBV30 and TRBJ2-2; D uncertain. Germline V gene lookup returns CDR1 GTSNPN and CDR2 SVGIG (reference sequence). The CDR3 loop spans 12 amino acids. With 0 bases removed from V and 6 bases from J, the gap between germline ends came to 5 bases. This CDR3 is CAWSVRSGELFF. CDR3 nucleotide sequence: TGTGCCTGGAGTGTACGGTCCGGGGAGCTGTTTTTT.

The CDR3 bases are TGCAGCGTTGAGGTCGGCGACAGGGTCCACGAGCAGTACTTC. Translation: CSVEVGDRVHEQYF. The chain links TRBV29-1 to TRBJ2-7; TRBD1 agrees at 7 bases. J gave up 5 bases and V 3 bases, and 10 bases lay outside the gene matches. The germline V gene has CDR1 SQVTM and CDR2 ANQGSEA. The CDR3 loop spans 14 amino acids.

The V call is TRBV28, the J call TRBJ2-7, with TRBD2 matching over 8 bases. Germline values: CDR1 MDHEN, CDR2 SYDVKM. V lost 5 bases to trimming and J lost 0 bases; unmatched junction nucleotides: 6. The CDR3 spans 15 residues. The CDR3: CASSHVAGPSYEQYF. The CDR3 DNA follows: TGTGCCAGCAGTCATGTAGCGGGACCCTCCTACGAGCAGTACTTC.